The source of this T cell receptor beta chain is a study of blood T cell repertoires in COVID-19. Study summary: Samples representing acute and convalescent COVID-19 were sourced from the United States, Italy and Spain.

Method: immunoSEQ multiplex PCR; TCRdb's copy keeps in-frame clones and lacks some. The sample carries 150,000 to 200,000 clones, roughly 84% recorded once. Patients at the Seattle site were enrolled during active infection and followed longitudinally. The CDR3 is 15 residues long. V shed 0 bases and J shed 7 bases, with 11 bases lying between them. Germline V lookup: CDR1 SGHDT, CDR2 YYEEEE. The chain links TRBV5-6 to TRBJ1-6; TRBD1 is a possible D gene (6 bases). This TCR derives from a woman aged 45 to 65 with COVID-19, enrolled during active disease. The sequenced sample was peripheral blood. The DNA of the CDR3 is TGTGCCAGCAGCTTGGTGGACAGAGAGAATTCACCCCTCCACTTT. Amino acids: CASSLVDRENSPLHF.